This T cell receptor beta chain was recorded in a study of T cell clonality in common variable immunodeficiency. Study findings and constraints: Common variable immunodeficiency TCR beta sequences reportedly had fewer deletions and N-nucleotide insertions.

At least ten counts were recorded for this clone. What it binds is not known. The read halts 3 residues ahead of the CDR3 end, with the missing end drawn from the germline J gene. The same CDR3 arises from other DNA sequences in this sample as well. The CDR3 runs 15 residues. V was shortened by 6 bases and J by 7 bases, with 18 bases between the two germline ends. Germline V gene data show CDR1 as SNHLY and CDR2 as FYNNEI. CVID and control samples used equivalent genomic DNA input. Data came from immunoSEQ multiplex PCR; TCRdb stores just in-frame clones and leaves some out. Sampling found just over 25,000 clones, none seen once. Patients had low serum IgG, IgA and/or IgM and specific antibody deficiency.

This TCR derives from a human donor with common variable immunodeficiency. The chain employs TRBV2 and TRBJ1-4, with D possibly being TRBD1 (6 bases). Sequencing was done on a sample of peripheral blood mononuclear cells. The CDR3 bases that were read are TGTGCCAGCAGCGCCGTACAGGGACGGACTGAAAAA. It yields the protein CASSAVQGRTEK. The full-length CDR3 reads as CASSAVQGRTEKLFF. The variable domain in full, completed from reference TRBV2 and TRBJ1-4, reads EPEVTQTPSHQVTQMGQEVILRCVPISNHLYFYWYRQILGQKVEFLVSFYNNEISEKSEIFDDQFSVERPDGSNFTLKIRSTKLEDSAMYFCASSAVQGRTEKLFFGSGTQLSVL.